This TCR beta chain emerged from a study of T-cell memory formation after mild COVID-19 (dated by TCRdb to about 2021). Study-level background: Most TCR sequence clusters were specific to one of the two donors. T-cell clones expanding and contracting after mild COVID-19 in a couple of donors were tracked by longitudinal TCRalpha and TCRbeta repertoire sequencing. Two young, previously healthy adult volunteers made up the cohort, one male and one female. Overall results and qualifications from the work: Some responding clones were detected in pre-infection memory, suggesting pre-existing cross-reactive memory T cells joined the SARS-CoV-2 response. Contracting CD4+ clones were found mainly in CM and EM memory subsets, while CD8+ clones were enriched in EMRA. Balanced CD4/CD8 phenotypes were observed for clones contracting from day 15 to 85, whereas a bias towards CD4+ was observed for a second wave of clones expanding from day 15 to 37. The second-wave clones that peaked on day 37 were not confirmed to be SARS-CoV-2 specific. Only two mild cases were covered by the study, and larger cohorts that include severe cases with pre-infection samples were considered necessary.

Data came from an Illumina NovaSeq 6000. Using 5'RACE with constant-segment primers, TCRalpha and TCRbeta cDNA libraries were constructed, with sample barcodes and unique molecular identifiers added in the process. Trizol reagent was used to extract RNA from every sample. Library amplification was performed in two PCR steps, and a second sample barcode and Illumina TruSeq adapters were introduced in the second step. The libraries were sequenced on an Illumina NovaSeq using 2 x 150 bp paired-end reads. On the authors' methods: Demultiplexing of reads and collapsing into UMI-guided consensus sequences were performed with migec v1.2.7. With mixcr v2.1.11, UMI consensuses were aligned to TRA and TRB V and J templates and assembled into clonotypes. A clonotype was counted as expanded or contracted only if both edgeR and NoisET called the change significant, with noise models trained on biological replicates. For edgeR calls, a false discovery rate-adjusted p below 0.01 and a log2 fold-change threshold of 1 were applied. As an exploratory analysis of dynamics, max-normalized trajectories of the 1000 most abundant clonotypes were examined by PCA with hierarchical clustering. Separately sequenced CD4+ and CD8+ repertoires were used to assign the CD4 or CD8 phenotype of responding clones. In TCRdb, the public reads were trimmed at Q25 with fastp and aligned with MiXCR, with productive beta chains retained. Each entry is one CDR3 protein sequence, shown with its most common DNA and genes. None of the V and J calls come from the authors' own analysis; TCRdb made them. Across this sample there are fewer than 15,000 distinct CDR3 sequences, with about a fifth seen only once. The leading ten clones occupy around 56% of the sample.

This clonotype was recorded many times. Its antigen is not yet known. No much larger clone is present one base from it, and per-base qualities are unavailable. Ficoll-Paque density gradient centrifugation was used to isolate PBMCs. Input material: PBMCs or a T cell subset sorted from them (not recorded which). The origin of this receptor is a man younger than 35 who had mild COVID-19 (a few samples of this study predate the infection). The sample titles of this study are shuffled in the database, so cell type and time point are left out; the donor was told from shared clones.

The DNA sequence is as follows: TGTGCCAGCAGCCAAGATTTGGGCGGGGGCCTTGGCTACACCTTC. This yields the protein CASSQDLGGGLGYTF. The chain uses TRBV3-1 and TRBJ1-2, and TRBD1 may be the D gene, going by 6 matching bases. The germline V gene (reference sequence) gives CDR1 as LGHDT and CDR2 as YNNKEL. The CDR3 covers 15 residues, taking in both the cysteine and the phenylalanine. CDR3 DNA only is kept here, 45 bases in frame from base 1. V is pared back by 0 bases and J by 7 bases, with 15 bases lying between the germline termini. When the CDR3 is completed using the reference TRBV3-1 and TRBJ1-2 genes on either side, the full variable domain is DTAVSQTPKYLVTQMGNDKSIKCEQNLGHDTMYWYKQDSKKFLKIMFSYNNKELIINETVPNRFSPKSPDKAHLNLHINSLELGDSAVYFCASSQDLGGGLGYTFGSGTRLTVV.